The sequence of this T cell receptor (beta chain) was determined in a study of T cell responses to AZD1222 COVID-19 vaccine. General study findings and limits: Spike-wide vaccine-associated CD4 TCRs dominated at 160-218 and 743-854. The donor cohort was predominantly white British with a female majority, and clonal diversity may have been underestimated.

The method was immunoSEQ multiplex PCR; TCRdb's version includes in-frame clones alone and lacks a portion of them. Among about 150,000 clones listed, roughly 89% were seen once. Recipients boosted at about 4 weeks or about 12 weeks are pooled. This clone appeared a single time. Its antigen is not identified. This CDR3 is built from 19 residues. V trimming: 4 bases; J trimming: 0 bases; junction bases outside the gene matches: 14. Per the germline V gene, CDR1 is MNHNS and CDR2 is SASEGT. The V gene is TRBV6-1, the J gene TRBJ2-3, with 9 bases fitting TRBD2. Sequenced material: peripheral blood, taken 28 days after the second AZD1222 dose. The sequence derives from an adult who received the AZD1222 COVID-19 vaccine. CDR3 sequence (DNA): TGTGCCAGCAGTGCCCGAGCGAGTTTGACTAGCGGCAGCACAGATACGCAGTATTTT. This encodes CASSARASLTSGSTDTQYF.